This TCR beta chain emerged from a study of cytomegalovirus exposure and HLA in healthy donors. Study summary: Earlier work reported approximately 110 million unique TCR beta sequences from about 190 million T cells. Around 83% of some 390 genotyped donors fell in the Caucasian-associated ancestry cluster. Study-level results: When the data were analyzed later, several of the most significant clusters appeared to be linked to common viral pathogens.

Comment on this clone: Its antigen is currently unknown.

PCR primers comprised 60 Vbeta and 13 Jbeta primers. Repertoires were generated with immunoSEQ multiplex PCR, while TCRdb's copy carries only in-frame clones and drops some. Here the sample spans 150,000 to 200,000 clones, approximately 82% being singletons. V lost 0 bases, J lost 9 bases, and 3 bases lay in between. The CDR3 runs 12 residues. The V gene's germline CDR1 is LGHNA and CDR2 YSLEER. V usage is TRBV4-3 and J usage is TRBJ1-6; D unresolved. The sample was PBMCs. The TCR comes from a woman between 18 and 29 years old in good health and CMV-seronegative. CDR3: CASSQEASPLHF. The CDR3 nucleotides are TGCGCCAGCAGCCAAGAAGCTTCACCCCTCCACTTT.